Sequencing of this TCR beta chain was carried out in a study of vaccination and CD4 T cells after COVID-19. Study-level results: The cohort comprised relatively few convalescent patients, and no early post-infection timepoints were analyzed. Convalescent patients had a median about 86% of post-vaccine SARS-CoV-2-reactive clones that were detected only after vaccination, not before it.

Germline V gives CDR1 SGHDN, CDR2 FVKESK. The CDR3 is 13 residues long. Trimming left V 6 bases short and J 1 base short, with 9 bases between. The treatment was: 10-day PBMC culture with coronavirus spike peptide pools or control peptides (ViraFEST assay). Antigen-specific T cells were expanded with peptide pools by ViraFEST, and TCRs were then sequenced. Negative selection isolated the CD4+ T cells once the cells had been cultured for nine to ten days. The assay that was used to sequence DNA from cultured CD4+ T cells was the Oncomine TCR Beta short-read assay. TCRdb used MiXCR to reprocess the PCR reads, holding one entry per CDR3 protein. The sample holds 15,000 to 18,000 distinct CDR3 sequences; roughly three fifths are singletons and the top ten take approximately 12%. This clonotype has more than one count but fewer than ten. Antigen unknown.

Sequencing used CD4+ T cells from blood, cultured in vitro. The sequence came from a human donor who had recovered from COVID-19. V and J are TRBV14 and TRBJ1-1; D uncertain. CDR3 sequence: CASSRGRNTEAFF. The CDR3 DNA reads as TGTGCCAGCAGTAGAGGACGGAACACTGAAGCTTTCTTT. Together with reference TRBV14 and TRBJ1-1, the CDR3 gives the full variable domain: EAGVTQFPSHSVIEKGQTVTLRCDPISGHDNLYWYRRVMGKEIKFLLHFVKESKQDESGMPNNRFLAERTGGTYSTLKVQPAELEDSGVYFCASSRGRNTEAFFGQGTRLTVV.